This T cell receptor beta chain was identified during a study of blood T cell repertoires in COVID-19. This CDR3 has 14 residues. V was trimmed by 0 bases and J by 2 bases, leaving 7 bases between them. Germline assignment: CDR1 SEHNR and CDR2 FQNEAQ (reference sequence). Original methodology: Nucleated cell counts were estimated from reference gene primer amplification. The table came from immunoSEQ multiplex PCR; TCRdb's copy has only in-frame clones and leaves some out. The V and J calls and clone size come from that table; D and trimming were worked out from the DNA. The table includes just over 60,000 clones, more than 60% detected once.

The clonotype comes from a woman aged 80 or over with active or convalescent COVID-19. The chain is built from TRBV7-9 and TRBJ2-5, with a weak D call TRBD1 (6 bases). The material sequenced was peripheral blood. The CDR3, as DNA: TGTGCCAGCAGCTTAGCCAGGGGTCAAGAGACCCAGTACTTC. It encodes CASSLARGQETQYF.